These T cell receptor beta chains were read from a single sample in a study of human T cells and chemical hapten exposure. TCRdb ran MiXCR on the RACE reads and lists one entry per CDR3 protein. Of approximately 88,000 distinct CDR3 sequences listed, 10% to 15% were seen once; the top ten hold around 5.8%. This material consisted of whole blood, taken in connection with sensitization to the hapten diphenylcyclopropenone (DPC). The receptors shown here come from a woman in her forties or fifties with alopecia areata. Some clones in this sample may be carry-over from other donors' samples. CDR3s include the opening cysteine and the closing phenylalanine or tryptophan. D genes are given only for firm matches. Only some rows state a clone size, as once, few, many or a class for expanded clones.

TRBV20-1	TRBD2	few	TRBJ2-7	CSASPSGGYEQYF	TGCAGTGCTAGTCCCAGCGGGGGTTACGAGCAGTACTTC
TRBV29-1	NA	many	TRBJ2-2	CSGRLGNTGELFF	TGCAGCGGACGACTAGGCAACACCGGGGAGCTGTTTTTT
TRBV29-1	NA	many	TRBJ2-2	CSVEEDTGELFF	TGCAGCGTTGAAGAGGACACCGGGGAGCTGTTTTTT
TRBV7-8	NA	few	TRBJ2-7	CASSLSGPANYEQYF	TGTGCCAGCAGCTTATCCGGTCCCGCCAACTACGAGCAGTACTTC
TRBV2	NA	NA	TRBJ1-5	CASREITSNQPQHF	TGTGCCAGCAGGGAAATCACCAGCAATCAGCCCCAGCATTTT
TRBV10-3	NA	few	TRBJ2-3	CAISLSDTQYF	TGTGCCATCAGTCTATCCGATACGCAGTATTTT
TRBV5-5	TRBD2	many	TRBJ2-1	CASSDRGQLADLGEQFF	TGTGCCAGCAGCGATCGCGGACAACTAGCGGACCTCGGAGAGCAGTTCTTC
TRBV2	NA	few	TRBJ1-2	CASTTRGGSYGYTF	TGTGCCAGCACAACGAGGGGTGGATCCTATGGCTACACCTTC
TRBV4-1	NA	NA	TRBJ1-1	CASSQPTGPRDTEAFF	TGCGCCAGCAGCCAACCCACGGGGCCCAGGGACACTGAAGCTTTCTTT
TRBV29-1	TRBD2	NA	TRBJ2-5	CSVDPSSGRLETQYF	TGCAGCGTTGACCCGAGTAGCGGGAGACTTGAGACCCAGTACTTC
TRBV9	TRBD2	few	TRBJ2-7	CASSPRLAGENEQYF	TGTGCCAGCAGCCCGCGACTAGCGGGAGAGAACGAGCAGTACTTC
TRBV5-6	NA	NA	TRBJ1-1	CASSLGGRRDHNFEAFF	TGTGCCAGCAGCTTGGGTGGCAGAAGGGACCACAACTTTGAAGCTTTCTTT
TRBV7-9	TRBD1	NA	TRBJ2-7	CASSLARDRVFRRSYEQYF	TGTGCCAGCAGCTTAGCGCGGGACAGGGTATTTCGGAGATCCTACGAGCAGTACTTC
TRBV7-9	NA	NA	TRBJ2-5	CASSHTTFAHQETQYF	TGTGCCAGCAGCCATACTACTTTCGCCCATCAAGAGACCCAGTACTTC
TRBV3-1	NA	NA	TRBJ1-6	CASSQGLNNSRLHF	TGTGCCAGCAGCCAAGGACTGAATAATTCACGCCTCCACTTT
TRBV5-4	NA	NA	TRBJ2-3	CASSMDRPTDTQYF	TGTGCCAGCAGCATGGATCGGCCCACAGATACGCAGTATTTT
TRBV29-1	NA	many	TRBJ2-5	CSVNRVGETQYF	TGCAGCGTCAACAGGGTGGGAGAGACCCAGTACTTC
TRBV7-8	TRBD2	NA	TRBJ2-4	CASSLRREAGNIQYF	TGTGCCAGCAGCTTAAGGCGGGAGGCCGGGAACATTCAGTACTTC
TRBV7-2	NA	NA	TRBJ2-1	CASSLSGRLNEQFF	TGTGCCAGCAGCTTATCCGGACGGCTAAATGAGCAGTTCTTC
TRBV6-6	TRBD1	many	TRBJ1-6	CASSSLGQANSPLHF	TGTGCCAGCAGTTCTCTTGGACAGGCGAATTCACCCCTCCACTTT
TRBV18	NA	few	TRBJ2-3	CASSPRSAGTDTQYF	TGTGCCAGCTCACCCCGTTCCGCGGGCACAGATACGCAGTATTTT
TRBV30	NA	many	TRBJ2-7	CAWGRGWTLTYEQYF	TGTGCCTGGGGGAGGGGGTGGACGCTTACCTACGAGCAGTACTTC
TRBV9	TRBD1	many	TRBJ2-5	CASTPWDRGSLGPETQYF	TGTGCCAGCACCCCGTGGGACAGGGGATCCCTCGGCCCAGAGACCCAGTACTTC
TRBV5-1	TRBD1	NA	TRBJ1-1	CASSRMGQLNTEAFF	TGCGCCAGCAGCCGAATGGGACAGCTGAACACTGAAGCTTTCTTT
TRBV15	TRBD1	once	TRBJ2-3	CATSDRGWDTQYF	TGTGCCACCAGCGACAGGGGATGGGATACGCAGTATTTT
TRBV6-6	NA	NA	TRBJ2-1	CASSYSRDLYNEQFF	TGTGCCAGCAGTTACTCACGAGATCTCTACAATGAGCAGTTCTTC
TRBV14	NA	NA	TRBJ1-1	CASSQRTGKTEAFF	TGTGCCAGCAGCCAACGCACGGGGAAAACTGAAGCTTTCTTT
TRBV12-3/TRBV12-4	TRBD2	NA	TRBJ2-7	CASSKGLAGIYEQYF	TGTGCCAGCAGTAAGGGACTAGCGGGGATCTACGAGCAGTACTTC
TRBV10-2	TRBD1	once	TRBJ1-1	CASRTPGGTEAYF	TGCGCCAGCAGGACCCCAGGGGGGACTGAAGCTTACTTT
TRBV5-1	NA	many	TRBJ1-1	CASRSGALGTEAFF	TGCGCCAGCAGGTCGGGGGCCCTGGGCACTGAAGCTTTCTTT
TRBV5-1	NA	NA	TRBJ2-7	CASSLDRETYEQYF	TGCGCCAGCAGCTTGGACAGGGAAACCTACGAGCAGTACTTC
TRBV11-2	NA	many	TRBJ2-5	CASSLETEETQYF	TGTGCCAGCAGCTTGGAGACTGAAGAGACCCAGTACTTC
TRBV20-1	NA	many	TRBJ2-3	CSAALDRGTDTQYF	TGCAGTGCGGCTTTGGACCGCGGCACAGATACGCAGTATTTT
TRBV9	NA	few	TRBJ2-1	CASSATDYPGVDEQFF	TGTGCCAGCAGCGCCACTGACTACCCCGGGGTGGATGAGCAGTTCTTC
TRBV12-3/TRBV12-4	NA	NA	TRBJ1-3	CASSPDRNSGNTIYF	TGTGCCAGCAGCCCCGACAGGAACTCTGGAAACACCATATATTTT
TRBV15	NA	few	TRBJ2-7	CATSRDSRFSGSYEQYF	TGTGCCACCAGCAGAGATTCGAGATTCAGCGGCTCCTACGAGCAGTACTTC
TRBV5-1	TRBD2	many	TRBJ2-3	CASSSGERGRRTQYF	TGCGCCAGCAGCTCGGGGGAACGCGGGAGACGTACGCAGTATTTT
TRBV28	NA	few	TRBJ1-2	CASSLLDYGYTF	TGTGCCAGCAGTTTATTAGACTATGGCTACACCTTC
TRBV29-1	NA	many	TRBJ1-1	CSVEVEGVNTEAFF	TGCAGCGTTGAAGTGGAGGGGGTGAACACTGAAGCTTTCTTT